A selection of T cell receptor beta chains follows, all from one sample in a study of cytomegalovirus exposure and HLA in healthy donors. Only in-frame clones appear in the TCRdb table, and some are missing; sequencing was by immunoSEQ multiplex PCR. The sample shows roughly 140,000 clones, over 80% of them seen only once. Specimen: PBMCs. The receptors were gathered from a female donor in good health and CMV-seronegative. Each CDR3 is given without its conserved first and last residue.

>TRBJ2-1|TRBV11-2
ASSPMFHEQF
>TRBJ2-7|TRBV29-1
SVVGQGYEQY
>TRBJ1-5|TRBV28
ASSVTGMFGQPQH
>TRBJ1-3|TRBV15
ATSRRVGGSDTIY
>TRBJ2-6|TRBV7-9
ASAKADSGANVLT
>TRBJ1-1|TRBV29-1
SVEDNRAF
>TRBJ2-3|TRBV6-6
ASSYPLAEPASTQY
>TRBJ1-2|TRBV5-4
ASSLEQVSGGYT
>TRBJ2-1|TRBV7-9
ASSFPGLAGPSYNEQF
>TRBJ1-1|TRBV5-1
ASSLARLDTEAF
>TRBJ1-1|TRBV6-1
ASSKTGDTEAF
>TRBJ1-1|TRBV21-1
ASSKEGGAMNTEAF
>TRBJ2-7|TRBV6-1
ASSANQGAQGEQY
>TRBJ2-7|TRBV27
ASSFEGGGGLFYEQY
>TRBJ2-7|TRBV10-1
ASSDLPLEEQY
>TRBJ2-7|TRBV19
ASSNPPGLAGVHEQY
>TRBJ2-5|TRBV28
ASRGGGTGQETQY
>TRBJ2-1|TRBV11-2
ASSSGTGGFDEQF
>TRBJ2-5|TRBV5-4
ASHGTGRETQY
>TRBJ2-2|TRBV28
ASSPLGREGTGELF
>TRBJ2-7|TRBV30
AWSSGRLAGVEQY
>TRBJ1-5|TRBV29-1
SVVTGNDQPQH
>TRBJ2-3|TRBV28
ASSLGTRSDTQY
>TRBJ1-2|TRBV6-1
ASSEASGDYGYT
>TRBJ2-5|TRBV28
ASSFSLGSGRDETQY
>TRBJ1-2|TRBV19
ASSIPGQGSYT
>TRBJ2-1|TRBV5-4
ASSYLGQENYNEQF
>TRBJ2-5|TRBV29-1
SVKSGSETQY
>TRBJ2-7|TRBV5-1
ASSIGLGTGDREQY
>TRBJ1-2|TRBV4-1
ASRPTASYGYT
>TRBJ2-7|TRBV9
ASSVTGTPSYEQY
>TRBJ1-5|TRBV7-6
ASSLDVALSNQPQH
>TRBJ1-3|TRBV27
ASRQGAGGNTIY
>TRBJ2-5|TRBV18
ASSPLRGPQETQY
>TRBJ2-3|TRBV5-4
ASSLPGRTDTQY
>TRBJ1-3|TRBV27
ASSTTNSGNTIY
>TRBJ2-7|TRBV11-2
ASGAGPLYEQY
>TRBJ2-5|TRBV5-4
ASSPGQQETQY
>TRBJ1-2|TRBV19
ASSTQFTGNYGYT
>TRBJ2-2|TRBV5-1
ASSKNLAGEIAGELF
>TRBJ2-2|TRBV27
ASSFSPGELF
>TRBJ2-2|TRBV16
ASSLLQTGELF
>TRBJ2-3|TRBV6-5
ASRTSGLKGDTQY
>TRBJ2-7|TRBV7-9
ASSLAGGTYEQY
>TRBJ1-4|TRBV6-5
ASSYSSGPHEKLF
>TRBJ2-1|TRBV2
ASSTVLERSYNEQF
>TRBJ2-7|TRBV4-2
ASSPETSGRTYEQY
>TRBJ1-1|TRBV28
ASTWGHLNTEAF
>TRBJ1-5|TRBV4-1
ASSQDWPSNQPQH
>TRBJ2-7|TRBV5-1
ASSLEASGFSYEQY
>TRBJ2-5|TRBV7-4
ASSLTSGEHCETQY
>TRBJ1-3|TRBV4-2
ASSQDAVTGWAGNTIY
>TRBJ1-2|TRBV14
ASSSHGTGGYGYT
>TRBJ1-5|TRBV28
ASSLKAAQH
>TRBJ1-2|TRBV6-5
ASSIDRGVHGYT
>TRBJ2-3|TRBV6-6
ASSSGGWADTQY
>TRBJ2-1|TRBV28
ASSFRDRNYYNEQF
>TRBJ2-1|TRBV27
ASGRTSGTNEQF
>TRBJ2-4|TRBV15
ATSREGLTKNIQY